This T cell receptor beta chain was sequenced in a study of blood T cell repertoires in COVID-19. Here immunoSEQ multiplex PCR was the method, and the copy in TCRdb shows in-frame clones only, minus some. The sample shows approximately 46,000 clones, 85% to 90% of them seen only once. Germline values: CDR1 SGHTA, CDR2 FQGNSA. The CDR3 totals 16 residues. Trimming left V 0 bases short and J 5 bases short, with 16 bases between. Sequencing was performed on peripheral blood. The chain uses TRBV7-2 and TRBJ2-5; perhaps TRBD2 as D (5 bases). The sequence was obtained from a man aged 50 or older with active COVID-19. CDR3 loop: CASSLAPAGVGETQYF. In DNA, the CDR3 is TGTGCCAGCAGCTTAGCGCCGGCGGGCGTTGGGGAGACCCAGTACTTC.